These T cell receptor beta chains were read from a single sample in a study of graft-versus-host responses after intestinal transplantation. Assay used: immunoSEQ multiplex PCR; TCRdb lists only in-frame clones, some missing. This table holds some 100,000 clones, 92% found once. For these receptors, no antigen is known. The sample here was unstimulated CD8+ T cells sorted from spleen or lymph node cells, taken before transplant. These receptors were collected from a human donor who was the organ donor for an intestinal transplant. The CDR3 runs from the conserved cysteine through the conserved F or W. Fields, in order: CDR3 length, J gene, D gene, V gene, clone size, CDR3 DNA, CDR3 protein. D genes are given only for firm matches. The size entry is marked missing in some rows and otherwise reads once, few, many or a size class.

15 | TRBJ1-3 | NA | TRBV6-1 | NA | TGTGCCAGCAGTGAACGGGGATCCCTCTTACCCACCATATATTTT | CASSERGSLLPTIYF
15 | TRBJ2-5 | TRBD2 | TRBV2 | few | TGTGCCAGCGGATGGCTAGCGGGACTCCAAGAGACCCAGTACTTC | CASGWLAGLQETQYF
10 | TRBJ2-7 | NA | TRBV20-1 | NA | TGCAGTGCCTCCCTCCGCGAGCAGTACTTC | CSASLREQYF
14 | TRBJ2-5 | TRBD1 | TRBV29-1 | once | TGCAGCGTTGAAAAGTGGCAGGGGGTAGAGACCCAGTACTTC | CSVEKWQGVETQYF
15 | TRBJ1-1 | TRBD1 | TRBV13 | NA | TGTGCCAGCAGCTCTAGAGGACAGGGTGGAACTGAAGCTTTCTTT | CASSSRGQGGTEAFF
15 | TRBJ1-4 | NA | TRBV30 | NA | TGTGCCTGGAGCCACTCCCAGGGGTTTAATGAAAAACTGTTTTTT | CAWSHSQGFNEKLFF
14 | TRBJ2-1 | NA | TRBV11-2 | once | TGTGCCAGCAGCTTAGGGCATACCACAGGGGAGCAGTTCTTC | CASSLGHTTGEQFF
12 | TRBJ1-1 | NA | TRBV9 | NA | TGTGCCAGCACGGTCCAGGGCCCTGAAGCTTTCTTT | CASTVQGPEAFF
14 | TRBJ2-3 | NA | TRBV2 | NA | TGTGCCAGCATTAGCGGCTCTAACACAGATACGCAGTATTTT | CASISGSNTDTQYF
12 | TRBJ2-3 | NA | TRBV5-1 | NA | TGCGCCAGCGTCGGTCCCACAGATACGCAGTATTTT | CASVGPTDTQYF
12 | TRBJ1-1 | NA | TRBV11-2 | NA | TGTGCCAGCAGCTCCGGAAACAGGGAAGCTTTCTTT | CASSSGNREAFF
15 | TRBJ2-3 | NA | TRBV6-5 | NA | TGTGCCAGCAGTTATTTCTCAGGCGCAACAGATACGCAGTATTTT | CASSYFSGATDTQYF
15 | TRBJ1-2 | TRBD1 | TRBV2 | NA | TGTGCCAGCAGTGAAGCGGGGACAGCTAACTATGGCTACACCTTC | CASSEAGTANYGYTF
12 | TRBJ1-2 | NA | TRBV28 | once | TGTGCCAGCAGTTTACTCGGAGACGGCTACACCTTC | CASSLLGDGYTF
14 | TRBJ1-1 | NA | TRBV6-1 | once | TGTGCCAGCAGTCCCCAGACAGGGAACACTGAAGCTTTCTTT | CASSPQTGNTEAFF
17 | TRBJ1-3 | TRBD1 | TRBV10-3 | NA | TGTGCCATCAGTGAGTCGAAGGGACAGGGGGCTGGAAACACCATATATTTT | CAISESKGQGAGNTIYF
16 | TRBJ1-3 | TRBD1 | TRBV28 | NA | TGTGCCAGCCGGGACAGGGCATTCCTCTCTGGAAACACCATATATTTT | CASRDRAFLSGNTIYF
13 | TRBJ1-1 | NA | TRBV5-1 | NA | TGCGCCAGCAGCTTGATGTGGGGCGCAGAAGCTTTCTTT | CASSLMWGAEAFF
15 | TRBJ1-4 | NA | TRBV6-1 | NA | TGTGCCAGCAGTGACCCCGGGACAAAACATGAAAAACTGTTTTTT | CASSDPGTKHEKLFF
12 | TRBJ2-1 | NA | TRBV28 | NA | TGTGCCAGCAGGACGAACCAGGGTCAGCAGTTCTTC | CASRTNQGQQFF
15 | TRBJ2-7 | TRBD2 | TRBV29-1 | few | TGCAGCGTTGAATTTTCTAGCGGGGGTTTCTACGAGCAGTACTTC | CSVEFSSGGFYEQYF
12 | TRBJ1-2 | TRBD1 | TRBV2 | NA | TGTGCCATCCAGGGGGTCCCCTATGGCTACACCTTC | CAIQGVPYGYTF
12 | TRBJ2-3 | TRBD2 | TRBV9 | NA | TGTGCCAGCAGCACTAGCGGGAGAGTACTGTATTTT | CASSTSGRVLYF
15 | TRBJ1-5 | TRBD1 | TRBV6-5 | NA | TGTGCCAGCAGTTCCGGGACAGCAAGCAATCAGCCCCAGCATTTT | CASSSGTASNQPQHF
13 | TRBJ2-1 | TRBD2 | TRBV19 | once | TGTGCCAGTACGGCGGGGGTCAACAATGAGCAGTTCTTC | CASTAGVNNEQFF
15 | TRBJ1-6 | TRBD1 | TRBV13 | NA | TGTGCCAGCAGCTCGCGGGACAGGGGTTATTCACCCCTCCACTTT | CASSSRDRGYSPLHF
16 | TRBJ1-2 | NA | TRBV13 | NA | TGTGCCAGCAGCTTAGGGCGAGGGTTGGCTAACTATGGCTACACCTTC | CASSLGRGLANYGYTF
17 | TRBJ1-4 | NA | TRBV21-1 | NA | TGTGCCAGCAGCCATAATTCAGGGGCCTCGACTAATGAAAAACTGTTTTTT | CASSHNSGASTNEKLFF